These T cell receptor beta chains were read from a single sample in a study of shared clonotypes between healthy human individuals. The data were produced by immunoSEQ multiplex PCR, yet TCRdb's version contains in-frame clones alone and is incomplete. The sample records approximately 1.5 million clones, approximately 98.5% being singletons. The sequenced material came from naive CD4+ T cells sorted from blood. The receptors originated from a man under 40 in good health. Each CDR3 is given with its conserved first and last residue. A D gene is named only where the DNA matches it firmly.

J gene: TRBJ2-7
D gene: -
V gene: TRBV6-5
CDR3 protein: CASSYSSLSSYEQYF

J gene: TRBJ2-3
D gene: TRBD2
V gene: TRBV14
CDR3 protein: CASSQGLAIFSDTQYF

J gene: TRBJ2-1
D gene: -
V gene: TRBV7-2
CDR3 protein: CASEQSFNEQFF

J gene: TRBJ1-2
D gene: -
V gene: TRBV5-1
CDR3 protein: CASSLAPQVDYGYTF

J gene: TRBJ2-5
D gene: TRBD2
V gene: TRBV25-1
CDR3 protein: CASSQTSGRVGETQYF

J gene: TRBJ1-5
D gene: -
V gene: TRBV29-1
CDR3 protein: CSVEELRGGPQHF

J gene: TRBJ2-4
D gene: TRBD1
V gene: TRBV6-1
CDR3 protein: CASLDRGMKNIQYF

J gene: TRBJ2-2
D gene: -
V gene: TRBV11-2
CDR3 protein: CASSLSLGGELFF

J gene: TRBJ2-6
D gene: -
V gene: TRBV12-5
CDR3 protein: CASGLVRAGTGANVLTF

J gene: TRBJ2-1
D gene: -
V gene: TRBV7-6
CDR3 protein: CASSLTSLHEQFF

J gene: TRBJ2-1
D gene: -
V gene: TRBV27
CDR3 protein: CASSLSVLGAQEQFF

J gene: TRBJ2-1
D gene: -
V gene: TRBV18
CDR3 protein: CASSPRVGRPNEQFF

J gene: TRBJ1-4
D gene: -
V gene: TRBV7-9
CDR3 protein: CASSLGVSWEKLFF

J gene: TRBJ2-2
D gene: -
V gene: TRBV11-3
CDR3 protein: CASSHLESGELFF

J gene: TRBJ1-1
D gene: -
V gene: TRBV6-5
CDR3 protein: CASSSRSGRLNTEAFF

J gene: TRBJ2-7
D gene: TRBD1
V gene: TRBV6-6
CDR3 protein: CASSSRTGSYEQYF

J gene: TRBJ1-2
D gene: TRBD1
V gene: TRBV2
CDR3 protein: CASSEWGQNYGYTF

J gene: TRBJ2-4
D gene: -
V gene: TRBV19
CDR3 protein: CASGSDIQYF

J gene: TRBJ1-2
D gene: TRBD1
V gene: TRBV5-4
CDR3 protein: CASSLRNGTGWGYTF

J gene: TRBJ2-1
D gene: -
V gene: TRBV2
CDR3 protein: CASSEGLADNEQFF

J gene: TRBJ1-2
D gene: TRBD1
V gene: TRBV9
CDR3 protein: CASSVAGGAGYGYTF

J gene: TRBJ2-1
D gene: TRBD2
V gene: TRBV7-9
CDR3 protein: CASSLRGGRARSNEQFF

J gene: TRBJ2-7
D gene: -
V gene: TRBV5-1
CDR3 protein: CASSSTNGAYEQYF

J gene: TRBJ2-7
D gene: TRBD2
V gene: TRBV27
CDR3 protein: CASSKGLAGTYEQYF

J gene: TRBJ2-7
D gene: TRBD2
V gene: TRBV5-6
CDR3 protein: CASSRNPRTSIYEQYF

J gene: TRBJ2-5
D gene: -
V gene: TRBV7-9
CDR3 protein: CASSLGQTQYF

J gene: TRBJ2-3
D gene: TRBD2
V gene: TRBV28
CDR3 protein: CASSWRPGRASGSTDTQYF

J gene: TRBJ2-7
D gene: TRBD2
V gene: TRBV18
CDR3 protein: CASSPQAGGTREQYF

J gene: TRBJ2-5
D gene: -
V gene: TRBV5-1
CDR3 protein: CASSSTGEVGETQYF

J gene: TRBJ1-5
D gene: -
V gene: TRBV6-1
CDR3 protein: CASSEAGAVQPQHF

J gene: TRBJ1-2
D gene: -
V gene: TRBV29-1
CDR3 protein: CSIDPGTHYTF

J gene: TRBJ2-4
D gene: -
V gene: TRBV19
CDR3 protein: CASSNGQRSIQYF

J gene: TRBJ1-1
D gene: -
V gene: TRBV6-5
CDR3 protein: CASSYFGGMNTEAFF

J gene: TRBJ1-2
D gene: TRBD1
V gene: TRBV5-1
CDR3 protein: CASSLWTGQGPGSGYTF

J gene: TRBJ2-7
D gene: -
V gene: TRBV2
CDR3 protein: CASSEGVGGRAEQYF

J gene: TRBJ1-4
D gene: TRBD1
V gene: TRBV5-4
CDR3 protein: CASSLGQGNEKLFF

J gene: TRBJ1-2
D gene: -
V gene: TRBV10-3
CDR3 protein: CAITRQVNYGYTF

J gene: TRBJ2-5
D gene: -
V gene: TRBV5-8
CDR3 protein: CAGSPGWKIQETQYF

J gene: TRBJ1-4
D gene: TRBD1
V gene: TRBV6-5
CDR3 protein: CASSQGTAYNEKLFF

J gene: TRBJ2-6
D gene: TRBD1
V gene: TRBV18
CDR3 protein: CASSPLGQGGGNVLTF

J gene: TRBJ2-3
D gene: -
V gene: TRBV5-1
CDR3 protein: CASSLGFIQGIYADTQYF

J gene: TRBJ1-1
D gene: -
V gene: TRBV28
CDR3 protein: CASRRGFTEAFF

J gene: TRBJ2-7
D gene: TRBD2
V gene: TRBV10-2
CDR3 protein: CASTPGLAAYEQYF

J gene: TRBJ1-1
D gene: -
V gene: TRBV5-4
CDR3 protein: CASRSTGQNEAFF

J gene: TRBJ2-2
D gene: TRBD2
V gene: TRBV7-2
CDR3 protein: CASSLRFLAGGGSTGELFF

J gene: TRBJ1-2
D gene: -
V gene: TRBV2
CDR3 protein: CASSDRVLGGAGYTF

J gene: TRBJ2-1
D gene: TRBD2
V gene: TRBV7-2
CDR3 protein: CASSSEISGNSYNEQFF

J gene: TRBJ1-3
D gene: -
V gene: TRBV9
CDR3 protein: CASSVNPSLNSGNTIYF

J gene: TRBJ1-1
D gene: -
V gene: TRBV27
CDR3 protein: CASSPWGLRNTEAFF

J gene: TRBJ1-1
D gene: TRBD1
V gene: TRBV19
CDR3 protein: CASQKDRARTEAFF

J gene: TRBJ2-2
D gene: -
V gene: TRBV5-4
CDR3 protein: CASSPGPSANTGELFF

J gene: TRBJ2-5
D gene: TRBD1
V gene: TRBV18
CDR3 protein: CASSPSGGPETQYF

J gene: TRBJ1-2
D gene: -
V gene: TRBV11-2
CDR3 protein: CASSLDGLYGYTF

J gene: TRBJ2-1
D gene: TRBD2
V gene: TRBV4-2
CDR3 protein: CASSQGFLAGIQSSYNEQFF

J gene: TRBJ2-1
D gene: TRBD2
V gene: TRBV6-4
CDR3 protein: CASSRLAGGTNEQFF

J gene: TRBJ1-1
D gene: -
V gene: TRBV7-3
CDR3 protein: CASSRTGLNTEAFF

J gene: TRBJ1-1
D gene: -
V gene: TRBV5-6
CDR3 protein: CASSWNTEAFF

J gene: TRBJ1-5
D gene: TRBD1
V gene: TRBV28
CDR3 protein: CASIRTGRVQPQHF

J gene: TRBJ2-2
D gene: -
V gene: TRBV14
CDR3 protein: CASRVSPNTGELFF